This T cell receptor (beta chain) is from a study of CD8+ T cells in alopecia areata. At the level of the study: Tofacitinib administration to treated patients was oral, at 5 to 10 mg twice daily.

With respect to this clone: The antigen remains unidentified.

This CDR3 has 15 amino acids. Per germline, CDR1 MNHEY and CDR2 SMNVEV (reference sequence). After removal of 3 bases from V and 5 bases from J, the junction contained 6 bases not matched to a gene. The treatment denotes: oral pan-JAK inhibitor, 5-10 mg twice daily. Separation by sorting yielded CD4+ and CD8+ T cells from PBMCs. Reverse transcription of extracted RNA yielded cDNA, which provided the sequencing template. Profiling relied on immunoSEQ multiplex PCR, and the TCRdb table lists in-frame clones only, not all of them. The sample records roughly 110,000 clones, around 50% being singletons. Study results and caveats: There was only one nonresponder, so it was unclear how baseline CD8+ expansion relates to response.

The chain employs TRBV27 and TRBJ2-2; 7 nucleotides match TRBD2. This receptor was identified in a human donor with alopecia areata. The specimen comprised CD8+ T cells sorted from blood, sampled at week 24, from a patient treated with tofacitinib. The CDR3, as DNA: TGTGCCAGCAGTTTCTCGGGAGGAGGGACCGGGGAGCTGTTTTTT. Protein: CASSFSGGGTGELFF.